This T cell receptor (beta chain) was identified during a study of T cell responses to AZD1222 COVID-19 vaccine. Sequencing was performed with immunoSEQ multiplex PCR; in TCRdb, only in-frame clones are kept and a portion is missing. The sample has 95,000 to 110,000 clones, 91% seen once; the top ten hold roughly 44%. Notes on this clone: Antigen: not known.

There are 13 residues in the CDR3. The germline CDR1 and CDR2 sequences are SGHVS and FQNEAQ. V was pared by 0 bases and J by 7 bases, with 9 bases between. Overall study results and limits: Baseline seropositivity occurred in only a handful of AZD1222 recipients. A mostly white British donor set with more females was recruited, and clonal diversity was possibly underestimated. Nearly half of spike-specific TCRs reportedly target variant regions that are unmutated in the B.1.351 and B.1.1.7 variants.

The chain couples TRBV7-8 to TRBJ1-1; D unclear. The specimen was peripheral blood, collected on day 0 of AZD1222 vaccination. The sequence came from an adult in good health. CDR3 residues: CASSLARTDEAFF. The CDR3 region has the DNA TGTGCCAGCAGCTTAGCGCGGACCGATGAAGCTTTCTTT.